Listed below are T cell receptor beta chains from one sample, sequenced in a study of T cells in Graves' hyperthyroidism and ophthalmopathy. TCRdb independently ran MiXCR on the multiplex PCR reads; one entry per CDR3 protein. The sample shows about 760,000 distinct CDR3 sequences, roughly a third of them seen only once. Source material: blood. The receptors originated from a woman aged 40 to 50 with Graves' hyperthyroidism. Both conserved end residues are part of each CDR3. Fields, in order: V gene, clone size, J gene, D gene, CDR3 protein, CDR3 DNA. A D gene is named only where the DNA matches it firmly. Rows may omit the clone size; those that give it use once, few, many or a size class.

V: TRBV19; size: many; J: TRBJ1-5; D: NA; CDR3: CASIRTGGESNQPQHF; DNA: TGTGCCAGTATCCGGACTGGAGGGGAGAGCAATCAGCCCCAGCATTTT
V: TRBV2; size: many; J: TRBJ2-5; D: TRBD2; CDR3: CASRAGTSAAETQYF; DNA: TGTGCCAGCAGAGCCGGGACTAGCGCTGCGGAGACCCAGTACTTC
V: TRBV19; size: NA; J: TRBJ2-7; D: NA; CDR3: CASGLGAGYEQYF; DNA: TGTGCCAGCGGGCTAGGAGCGGGCTACGAGCAGTACTTC
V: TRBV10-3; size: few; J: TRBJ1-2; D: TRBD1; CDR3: CAISARDRTDYGYTF; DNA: TGTGCCATCAGTGCCCGGGACAGGACTGATTACGGCTACACCTTC
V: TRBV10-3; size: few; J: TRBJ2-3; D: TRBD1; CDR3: CAIRYDGTGQTQYF; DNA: TGTGCCATCAGATATGACGGGACAGGGCAAACGCAGTATTTT
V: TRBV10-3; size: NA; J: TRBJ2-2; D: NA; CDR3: CAIRLGYSTGELFF; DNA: TGTGCCATCAGATTGGGGTACAGCACCGGGGAGCTGTTTTTT
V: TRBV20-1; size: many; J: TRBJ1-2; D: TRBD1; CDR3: CSARDRIYGYTF; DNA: TGCAGTGCTCGGGACAGGATCTATGGCTACACCTTC
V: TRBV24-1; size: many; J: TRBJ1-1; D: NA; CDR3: CATKSGGEAFF; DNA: TGTGCCACCAAGTCGGGAGGTGAAGCTTTCTTT
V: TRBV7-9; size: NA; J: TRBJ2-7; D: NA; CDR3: CASSVEDSATYEQYF; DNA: TGTGCCAGCAGCGTCGAGGACAGCGCTACCTACGAGCAGTACTTC
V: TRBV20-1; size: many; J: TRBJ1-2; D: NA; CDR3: CSAPTQGGGYTF; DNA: TGCAGTGCGCCTACACAGGGTGGTGGCTACACCTTC
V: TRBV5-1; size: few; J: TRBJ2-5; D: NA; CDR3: CASRTGRETQYF; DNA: TGCGCCAGCAGAACGGGGCGAGAGACCCAGTACTTC
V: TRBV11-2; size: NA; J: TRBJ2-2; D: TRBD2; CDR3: CASSFISGGPTGGLFF; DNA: TGTGCCAGCAGCTTCATCAGCGGGGGACCAACCGGGGGGCTGTTTTTT
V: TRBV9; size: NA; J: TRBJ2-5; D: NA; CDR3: CASSGYTEETQYF; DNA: TGTGCCAGCAGCGGATACACAGAAGAGACCCAGTACTTC
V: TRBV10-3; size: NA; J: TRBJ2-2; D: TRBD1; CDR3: CASRYRGPMKNTGELFF; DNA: TGTGCCAGCCGATACAGGGGTCCCATGAAGAACACCGGGGAGCTGTTTTTT
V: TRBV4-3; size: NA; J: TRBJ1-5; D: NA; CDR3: CASSQSSGVGPQHF; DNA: TGCGCCAGCAGCCAAAGTTCTGGGGTCGGGCCCCAGCATTTT
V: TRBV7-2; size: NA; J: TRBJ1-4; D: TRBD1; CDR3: CASSLARGLVSANEKLFF; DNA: TGTGCCAGCAGCTTAGCAAGGGGGCTAGTTTCGGCTAATGAAAAACTGTTTTTT
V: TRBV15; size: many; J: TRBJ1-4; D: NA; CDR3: CATSRDRAAASNEKLFF; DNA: TGTGCCACCAGCAGAGATAGGGCAGCCGCTTCCAATGAAAAACTGTTTTTT
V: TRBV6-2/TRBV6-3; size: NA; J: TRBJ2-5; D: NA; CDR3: CASSHNVQGAETQYF; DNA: TGTGCCAGCAGCCACAATGTCCAGGGAGCAGAGACCCAGTACTTC
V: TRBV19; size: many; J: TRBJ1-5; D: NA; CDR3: CASSILQDQPQHF; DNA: TGTGCCAGTAGTATCCTACAGGATCAGCCCCAGCATTTT
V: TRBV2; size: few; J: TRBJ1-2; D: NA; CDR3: CASRTDTSNYGYTF; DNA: TGTGCCAGCAGAACGGACACATCGAACTATGGCTACACCTTC
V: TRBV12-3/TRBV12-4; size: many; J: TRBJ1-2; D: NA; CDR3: CASSLLVRGSYGYTF; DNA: TGTGCCAGCAGTCTGTTGGTGAGGGGAAGCTATGGCTACACCTTC
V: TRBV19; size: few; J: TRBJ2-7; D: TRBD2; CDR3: CASSRLAGGLDHYEQYF; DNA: TGTGCCAGTAGCAGACTAGCGGGAGGGCTGGATCACTACGAGCAGTACTTC
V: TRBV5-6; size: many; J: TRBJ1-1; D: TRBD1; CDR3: CASSPRTGGTEAFF; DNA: TGTGCCAGCTCCCCCCGGACAGGGGGCACTGAAGCTTTCTTT
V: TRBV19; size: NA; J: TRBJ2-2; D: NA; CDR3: CASSMGDTGELFF; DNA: TGTGCCAGTAGTATGGGGGATACCGGGGAGCTGTTTTTT
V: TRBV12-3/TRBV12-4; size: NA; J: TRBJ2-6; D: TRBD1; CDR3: CASSPVTGPGANVLTF; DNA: TGTGCCAGCAGTCCCGTGACAGGGCCTGGGGCCAACGTCCTGACTTTC
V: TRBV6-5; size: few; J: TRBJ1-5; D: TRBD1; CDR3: CASSYRDRSNQPQHF; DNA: TGTGCCAGCAGTTACCGGGACAGGAGCAATCAGCCCCAGCATTTT
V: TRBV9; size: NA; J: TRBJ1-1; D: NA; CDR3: CASSVSQNTEAFF; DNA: TGTGCCAGCAGCGTATCACAGAACACTGAAGCTTTCTTT
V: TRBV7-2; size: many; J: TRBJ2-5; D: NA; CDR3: CASSLLGLTVRTQYF; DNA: TGTGCCAGCAGCTTATTGGGGCTCACGGTACGGACCCAGTACTTC
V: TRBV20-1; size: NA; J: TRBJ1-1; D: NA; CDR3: CSARAGVRTEAFF; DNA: TGCAGTGCTAGAGCAGGGGTGCGGACTGAAGCTTTCTTT
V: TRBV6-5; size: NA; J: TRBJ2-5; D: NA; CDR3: CASSLLRNQETQYF; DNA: TGTGCCAGCAGTTTATTACGCAACCAAGAGACCCAGTACTTC
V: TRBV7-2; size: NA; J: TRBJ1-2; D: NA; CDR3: CASSLVSGPLNYGYTF; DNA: TGTGCCAGCAGCTTAGTCAGCGGACCTCTGAACTATGGCTACACCTTC
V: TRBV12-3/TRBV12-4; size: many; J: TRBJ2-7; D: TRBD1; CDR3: CASSLGQGVGEQYF; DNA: TGTGCCAGCAGTTTAGGGCAGGGGGTCGGGGAGCAGTACTTC
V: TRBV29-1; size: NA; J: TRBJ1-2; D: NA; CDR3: CSVEGRADANYGYTF; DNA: TGCAGCGTTGAGGGACGGGCAGACGCTAACTATGGCTACACCTTC
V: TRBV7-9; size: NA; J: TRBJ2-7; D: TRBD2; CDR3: CASSLGFLAGRKVREQYF; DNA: TGTGCCAGCAGCTTAGGTTTCCTAGCGGGAAGAAAGGTACGGGAGCAGTACTTC
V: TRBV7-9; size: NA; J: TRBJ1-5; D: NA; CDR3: CASSSGDNNQPQHF; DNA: TGTGCCAGCAGCTCTGGAGACAACAATCAGCCCCAGCATTTT
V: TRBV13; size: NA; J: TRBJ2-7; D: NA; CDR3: CASSLSYVSSYEQYF; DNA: TGTGCCAGCAGCTTATCGTATGTAAGCTCCTACGAGCAGTACTTC
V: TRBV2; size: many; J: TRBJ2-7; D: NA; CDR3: CASSQESYEQYF; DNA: TGTGCCAGCAGCCAGGAGTCCTACGAGCAGTACTTC
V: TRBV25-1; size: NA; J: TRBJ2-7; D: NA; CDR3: CASSQGQGRDYEQYF; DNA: TGTGCCAGCAGCCAAGGACAAGGACGGGACTACGAGCAGTACTTC
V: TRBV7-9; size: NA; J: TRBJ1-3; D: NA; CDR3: CASSSMAAAGNTIYF; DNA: TGTGCCAGCAGCTCAATGGCTGCTGCTGGAAACACCATATATTTT
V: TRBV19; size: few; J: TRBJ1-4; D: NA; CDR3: CASAAQGQGNEKLFF; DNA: TGTGCCAGTGCCGCTCAGGGTCAAGGGAATGAAAAACTGTTTTTT
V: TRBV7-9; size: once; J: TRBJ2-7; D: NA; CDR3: CATARGYPNGQYF; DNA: TGTGCCACCGCGAGAGGATACCCCAACGGGCAGTACTTC
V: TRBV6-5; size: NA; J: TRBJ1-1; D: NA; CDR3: CASSYWAMNTEAFF; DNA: TGTGCCAGCAGTTACTGGGCCATGAACACTGAAGCTTTCTTT